What follows is one TCR beta chain and its context. V trimming: 3 bases; J trimming: 7 bases; junction bases outside the gene matches: 7. Germline V gene lookup returns CDR1 MDHEN and CDR2 SYDVKM. This CDR3 is built from 15 residues. The data originate from a study of T cell responses to AZD1222 COVID-19 vaccine. Some clones are missing from TCRdb's copy, which holds only in-frame ones; the method was immunoSEQ multiplex PCR. The table includes roughly 120,000 clones, less than 90% detected once. Sequencing was performed on peripheral blood, taken on day 0 of AZD1222 vaccination. The chain is built from TRBV28 and TRBJ1-4, with 8 bases identical to TRBD1. This receptor was taken from an adult in good health. CDR3 loop: CASSFLDRVGEKLFF. DNA for the CDR3: TGTGCCAGCAGTTTCCTGGACAGGGTGGGTGAAAAACTGTTTTTT.